Below are 14 T cell receptor beta chains sequenced from a single sample in a study of blood T cell repertoires in COVID-19. The repertoire was sequenced with immunoSEQ multiplex PCR; TCRdb's copy has only in-frame clones and lacks some. The sample consists of around 160,000 clones, more than 65% of them appearing once. Input material: PBMCs or T cells enriched from blood (not recorded which). These receptors were taken from a man in his forties or fifties who had recovered from COVID-19.

A single count supports this clone. This chain links TRBV28 with TRBJ2-2; D ambiguous. Germline V gene lookup returns CDR1 MDHEN and CDR2 SYDVKM. The CDR3 is made up of 12 amino acids. V dropped 1 base and J dropped 6 bases, with 3 bases sitting between them. Written as DNA, the CDR3 is TGTGCCAGCAGTTTATCCGCCGGGGAGCTGTTTTTT. This sequence encodes CASSLSAGELFF.

The chain uses TRBV11-2 and TRBJ2-7; 13 bases fit TRBD2. The germline CDR1 and CDR2 sequences are SGHAT and FQNNGV. The CDR3 runs to 16 residues. The J segment lost 7 bases and the V segment lost 5 bases, leaving 11 bases of the junction unmatched. The CDR3 sequence is CASSLQRLAGGEEQYF. As DNA, the CDR3 is TGTGCCAGCAGCCTACAAAGACTAGCGGGAGGAGAAGAGCAGTACTTC. The full variable domain, in which reference TRBV11-2 and TRBJ2-7 provide the parts outside the CDR3, is EAGVAQSPRYKIIEKRQSVAFWCNPISGHATLYWYQQILGQGPKLLIQFQNNGVVDDSQLPKDRFSAERLKGVDSTLKIQPAKLEDSAVYLCASSLQRLAGGEEQYFGPGTRLTVT.

In its sample, this clone was seen once. V gene TRBV3-1 (or the pseudogene TRBV3-2) combines with J gene TRBJ1-2; D gene ambiguous. The germline gives CDR1 LGHDT, CDR2 YNNKEL (reference sequence). The CDR3 loop spans 14 amino acids. With 2 bases removed from V and 4 bases from J, the gap between germline ends came to 11 bases. The CDR3 is CASSQIRPLYGYTF. The CDR3 DNA reads TGTGCCAGCAGCCAAATCAGGCCTCTCTATGGCTACACCTTC.

The V call is TRBV6-6, the J call TRBJ2-1; 9 bases agree with TRBD1. CDR3 length: 16 residues. V shed 0 bases and J 6 bases; nucleotides not matched to a gene: 6. The germline CDR1 and CDR2 sequences are MNHNY and SVGAGI (reference sequence). The CDR3 loop reads CASSYSGDRGFNEQFF. DNA for the CDR3: TGTGCCAGCAGTTACTCGGGTGACAGGGGGTTCAATGAGCAGTTCTTC.

This rearrangement joins TRBV28 to TRBJ2-5; D is possibly TRBD1 (6 bases). This CDR3 spans 15 amino acids. Deletions cut 8 bases from V and 0 bases from J, with 16 bases between. Looked up from germline, CDR1 is MDHEN and CDR2 is SYDVKM. CDR3 bases: TGTGCCAGCTTAGGACAGACCCTCCACCAAGAGACCCAGTACTTC. This gives the protein CASLGQTLHQETQYF.

The rearrangement uses TRBV19 and TRBJ2-2; D remains unclear. Trimming shortened V by 1 base and J by 1 base, and 7 bases separated the two germline ends. The CDR3 has 15 amino acids. Germline lookup yields CDR1 LNHDA and CDR2 SQIVND (reference sequence). CDR3 sequence (DNA): TGTGCCAGTAGTATAGGGGCAGGGAACACCGGGGAGCTGTTTTTT. Amino acids: CASSIGAGNTGELFF.

CDR3 DNA: TGTGCCAGCTCACCCAGATACACCGGGGAGCTGTTTTTT. This gives the protein CASSPRYTGELFF. The chain uses TRBV18 and TRBJ2-2; D is unresolved. This CDR3 has 13 residues. Trimming removed 3 bases at V and 3 bases at J, with 5 bases between. In germline, CDR1 is KGHSH, CDR2 LQKENI. Using reference TRBV18 and TRBJ2-2 for the parts outside the CDR3, the full variable domain is NAGVMQNPRHLVRRRGQEARLRCSPMKGHSHVYWYRQLPEEGLKFMVYLQKENIIDESGMPKERFSAEFPKEGPSILRIQQVVRGDSAAYFCASSPRYTGELFFGEGSRLTVL.

The chain uses TRBV5-1 and TRBJ1-1, with D perhaps TRBD1 (6 bases). The CDR3 has 15 amino acids. V was clipped by 5 bases and J by 1 base, with 15 bases between them. The germline CDR1 and CDR2 sequences are SGHRS and YFSETQ. The CDR3 spells CASRIPGVGNTEAFF. The CDR3 region has the DNA TGCGCCAGCAGAATCCCAGGGGTGGGGAACACTGAAGCTTTCTTT.

This sequence joins TRBV30 and TRBJ2-1, with 9 bases identical to TRBD1. CDR1 is GTSNPN, CDR2 SVGIG, per germline (reference sequence). CDR3 length: 16 residues. Unmatched junction bases numbered 6, after V lost 2 bases and J lost 1 base. CDR3 sequence reads: CAWSPRTGASYNEQFF. DNA of the CDR3: TGTGCCTGGAGTCCCCGGACAGGGGCTTCCTACAATGAGCAGTTCTTC.

DNA of the CDR3: TGTGCCAGCAGCTTAGATGTGGGGCTGGCGAACACCGGGGAGCTGTTTTTT. Translating gives CASSLDVGLANTGELFF. The chain links TRBV7-9 to TRBJ2-2; D is perhaps TRBD1 (5 bases). Trimming removed 1 base from V and 0 bases from J, with 12 bases in between. Germline lookup yields CDR1 SEHNR and CDR2 FQNEAQ (reference sequence). The CDR3 runs 17 residues.

This chain links TRBV6-2 or TRBV6-3 with TRBJ2-1; TRBD2 agrees at 12 bases. There are 18 residues in the CDR3. The V gene's germline CDR1 is MNHEY and CDR2 SVGEGT. V lost 6 bases and J lost 0; bases outside the gene matches: 9. CDR3 nucleotides: TGTGCCAGCAGCCAACTAGCGGGAGGCCACTTCTCCTACAATGAGCAGTTCTTC. Its protein is CASSQLAGGHFSYNEQFF.

The chain joins TRBV27 to TRBJ2-1, with 14 positions matching TRBD2. The V and J ends lost 2 bases and 8 bases, in that order; junction bases with no gene match: 2. The CDR3 extends over 15 amino acids. Germline values: CDR1 MNHEY, CDR2 SMNVEV (reference sequence). CDR3 sequence: CASSLGTSGRYEQFF. Here the CDR3 DNA reads TGTGCCAGCAGTTTAGGGACTAGCGGGAGATATGAGCAGTTCTTC.

The chain is built from TRBV6-5 and TRBJ1-2, with 7 bases identical to TRBD1. The germline V gene has CDR1 MNHEY and CDR2 SVGAGI. The CDR3 is made up of 15 amino acids. V shed 4 bases and J 1 base; nucleotides not matched to a gene: 6. CDR3 residues: CASSSRGQLNYGYTF. Written as DNA, the CDR3 is TGTGCCAGCAGTTCGCGGGGACAGCTTAACTATGGCTACACCTTC.

The chain is built from TRBV7-9 and TRBJ2-1; 8 nucleotides align to TRBD2. V shed 4 bases and J 3 bases; nucleotides not matched to a gene: 2. Per the germline V gene, CDR1 is SEHNR and CDR2 is FQNEAQ (reference sequence). CDR3 length: 14 amino acids. CDR3 in DNA: TGTGCCAGCAGCTCCAGCGGGAGCTACAATGAGCAGTTCTTC. Protein product: CASSSSGSYNEQFF.